The clone carrying this T cell receptor (beta chain) occurred a few times. Adults between roughly 18 and 95 years of age took part from 20 to 25 US areas. Participants had their cohort set by participant-reported clinical history. Original analysis: Reference gene primer amplification gave estimated nucleated cell counts. The table came from immunoSEQ multiplex PCR; TCRdb's copy has only in-frame clones and leaves some out. Clone size and V and J calls were adopted from that table, with D and trimming inferred from the DNA. The sample shows roughly 300,000 clones, 65% to 90% of them seen only once. This record belongs to a study of blood T cell repertoires in COVID-19. V was shortened by 4 bases and J by 4 bases, with 16 bases between the two germline ends. Germline V gene sequence: CDR1 MGHRA, CDR2 YSYEKL. CDR3 length: 15 amino acids.

The clonotype originates from a woman aged 35 to 49 with acute COVID-19. The rearrangement joins TRBV4-1 to TRBJ1-1; tentative D call: TRBD1 (5 bases). Source material: PBMCs or T cells enriched from blood (not recorded which). CDR3 nucleotide sequence: TGCGCCAGCAGCCTTACCACAGGAAGTCTCACTGAAGCTTTCTTT. It yields the protein CASSLTTGSLTEAFF.